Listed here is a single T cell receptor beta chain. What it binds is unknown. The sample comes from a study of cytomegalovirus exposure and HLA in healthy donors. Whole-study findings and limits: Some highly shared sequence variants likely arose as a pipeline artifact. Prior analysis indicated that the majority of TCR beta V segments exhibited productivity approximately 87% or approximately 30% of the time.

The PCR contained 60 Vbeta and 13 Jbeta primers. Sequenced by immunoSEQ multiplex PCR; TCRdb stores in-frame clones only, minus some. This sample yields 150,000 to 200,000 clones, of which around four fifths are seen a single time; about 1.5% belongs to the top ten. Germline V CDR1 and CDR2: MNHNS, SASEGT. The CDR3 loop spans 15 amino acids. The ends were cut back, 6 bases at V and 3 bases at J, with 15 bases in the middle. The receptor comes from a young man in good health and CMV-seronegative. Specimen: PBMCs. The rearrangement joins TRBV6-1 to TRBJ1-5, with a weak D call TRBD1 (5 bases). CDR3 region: CASRRQGSLNQPQHF. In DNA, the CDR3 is TGTGCCAGCAGGCGCCAGGGATCCCTCAATCAGCCCCAGCATTTT.